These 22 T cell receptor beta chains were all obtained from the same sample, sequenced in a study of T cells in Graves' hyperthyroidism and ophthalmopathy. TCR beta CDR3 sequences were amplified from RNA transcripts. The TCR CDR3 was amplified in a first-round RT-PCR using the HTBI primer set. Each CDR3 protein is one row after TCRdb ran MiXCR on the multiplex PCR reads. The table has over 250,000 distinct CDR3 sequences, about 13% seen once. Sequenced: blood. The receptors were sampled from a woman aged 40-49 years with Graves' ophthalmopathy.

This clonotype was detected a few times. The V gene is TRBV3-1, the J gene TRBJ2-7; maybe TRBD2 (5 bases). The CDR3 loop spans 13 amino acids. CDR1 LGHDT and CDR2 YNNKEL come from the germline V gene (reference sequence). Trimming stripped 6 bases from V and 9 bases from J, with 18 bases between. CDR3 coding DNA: TGTGCCAGCAGTCCGGGATTGATAGATGTGCAGTACTTC. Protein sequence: CASSPGLIDVQYF.

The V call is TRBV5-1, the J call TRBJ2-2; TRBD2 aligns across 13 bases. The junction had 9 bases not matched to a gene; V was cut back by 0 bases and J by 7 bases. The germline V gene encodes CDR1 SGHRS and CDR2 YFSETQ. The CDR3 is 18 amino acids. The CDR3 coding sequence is TGCGCCAGCAGCTTGGGACTAGCGGGGGGACCGCTGCTCGGGGAGCTGTTTTTT. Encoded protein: CASSLGLAGGPLLGELFF.

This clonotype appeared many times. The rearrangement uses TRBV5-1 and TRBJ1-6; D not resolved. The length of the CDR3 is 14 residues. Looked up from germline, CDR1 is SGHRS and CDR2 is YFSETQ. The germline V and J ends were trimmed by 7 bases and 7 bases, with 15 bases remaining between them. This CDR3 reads CASCEGSPNSPLHF. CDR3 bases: TGCGCCAGCTGCGAAGGGTCACCGAATTCACCCCTCCACTTT.

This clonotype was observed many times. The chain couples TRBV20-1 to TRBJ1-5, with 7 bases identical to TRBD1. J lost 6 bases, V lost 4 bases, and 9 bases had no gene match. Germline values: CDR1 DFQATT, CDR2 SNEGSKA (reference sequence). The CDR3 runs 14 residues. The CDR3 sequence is CSAKGQTERQPQHF. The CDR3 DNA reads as TGCAGTGCTAAGGGACAGACAGAACGTCAGCCCCAGCATTTT.

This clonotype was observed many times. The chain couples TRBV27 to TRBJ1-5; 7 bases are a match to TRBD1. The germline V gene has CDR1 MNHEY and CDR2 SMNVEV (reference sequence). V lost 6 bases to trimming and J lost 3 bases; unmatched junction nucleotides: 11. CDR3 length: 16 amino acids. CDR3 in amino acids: CASRRDSEEDNQPQHF. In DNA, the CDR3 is TGTGCCAGCAGACGGGACAGCGAAGAAGACAATCAGCCCCAGCATTTT.

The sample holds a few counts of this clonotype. CDR3 nucleotides: TGTGCCAGCAGCCACCCCACAGGGAGGTCATACGAGCAGTACTTC. Translating it yields CASSHPTGRSYEQYF. V and J are TRBV28 and TRBJ2-7; the D gene could be TRBD1 or TRBD2 (6 bases each). Trimming took 6 bases from V and 4 from J, leaving 19 bases between them. This CDR3 spans 15 amino acids. The V gene's germline CDR1 is MDHEN and CDR2 SYDVKM.

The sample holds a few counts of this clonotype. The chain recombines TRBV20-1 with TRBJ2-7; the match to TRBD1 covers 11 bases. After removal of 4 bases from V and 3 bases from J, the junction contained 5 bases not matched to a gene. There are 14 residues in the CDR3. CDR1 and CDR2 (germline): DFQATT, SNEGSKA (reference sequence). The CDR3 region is CSATGTGGVYEQYF. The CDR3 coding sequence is TGCAGTGCTACCGGGACAGGGGGAGTCTACGAGCAGTACTTC.

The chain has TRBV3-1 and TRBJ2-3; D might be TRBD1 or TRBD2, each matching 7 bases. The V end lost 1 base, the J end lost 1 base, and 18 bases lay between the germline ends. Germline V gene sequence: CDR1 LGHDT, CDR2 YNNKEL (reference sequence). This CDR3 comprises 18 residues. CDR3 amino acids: CASSQGLSRGGGTDTQYF. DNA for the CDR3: TGTGCCAGCAGCCAAGGACTTAGCAGGGGGGGCGGCACAGATACGCAGTATTTT.

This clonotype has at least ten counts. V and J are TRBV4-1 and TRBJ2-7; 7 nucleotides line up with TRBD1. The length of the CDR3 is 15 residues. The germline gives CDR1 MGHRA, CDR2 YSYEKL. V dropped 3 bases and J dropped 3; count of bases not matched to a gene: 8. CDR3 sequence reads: CASSQPDRPIYEQYF. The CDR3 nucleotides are TGCGCCAGCAGCCAGCCGGACAGGCCCATCTACGAGCAGTACTTC.

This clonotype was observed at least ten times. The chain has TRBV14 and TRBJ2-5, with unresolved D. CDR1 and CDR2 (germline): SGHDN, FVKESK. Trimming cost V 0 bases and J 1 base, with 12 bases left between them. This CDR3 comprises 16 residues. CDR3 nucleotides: TGTGCCAGCAGCCAAGATGGGTGGCGGAGCCAAGAGACCCAGTACTTC. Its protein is CASSQDGWRSQETQYF.

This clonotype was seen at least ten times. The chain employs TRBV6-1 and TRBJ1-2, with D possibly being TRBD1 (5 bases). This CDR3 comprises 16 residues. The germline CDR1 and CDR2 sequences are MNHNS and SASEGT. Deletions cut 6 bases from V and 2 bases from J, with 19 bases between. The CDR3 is CASSAGRGSANYGYTF. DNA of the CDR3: TGTGCCAGCAGCGCCGGTAGGGGCAGCGCGAACTATGGCTACACCTTC.

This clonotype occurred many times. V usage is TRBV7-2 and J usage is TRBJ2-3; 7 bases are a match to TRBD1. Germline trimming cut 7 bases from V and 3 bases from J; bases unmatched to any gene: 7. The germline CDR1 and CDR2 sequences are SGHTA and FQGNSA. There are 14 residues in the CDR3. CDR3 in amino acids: CASTHRGMTDTQYF. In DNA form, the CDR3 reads TGTGCCAGCACCCACAGGGGTATGACAGATACGCAGTATTTT.

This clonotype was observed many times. CDR3 in amino acids: CSAWDGRGNTEAFF. DNA of the CDR3: TGCAGTGCGTGGGACGGACGGGGGAACACTGAAGCTTTCTTT. The V call is TRBV20-1, the J call TRBJ1-1; perhaps TRBD1 as D (5 bases). The length of the CDR3 is 14 residues. Germline CDR1 DFQATT, CDR2 SNEGSKA (reference sequence). Trimming shortened V by 6 bases and J by 1 base, and 15 bases separated the two germline ends.

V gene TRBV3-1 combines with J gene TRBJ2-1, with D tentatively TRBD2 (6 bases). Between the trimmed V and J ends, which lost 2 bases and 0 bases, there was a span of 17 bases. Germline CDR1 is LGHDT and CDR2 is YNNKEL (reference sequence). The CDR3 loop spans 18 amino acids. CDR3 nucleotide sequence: TGTGCCAGCAGCCAATCTGGGGGGATCGGAAGCTCCTACAATGAGCAGTTCTTC. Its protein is CASSQSGGIGSSYNEQFF.

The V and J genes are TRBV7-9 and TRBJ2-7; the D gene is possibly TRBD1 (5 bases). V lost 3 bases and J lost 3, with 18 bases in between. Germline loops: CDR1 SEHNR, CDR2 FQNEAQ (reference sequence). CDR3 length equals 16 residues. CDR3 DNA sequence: TGTGCCAGCAGCTTCGTATTAATGGGGCTGAACTACGAGCAGTACTTC. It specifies CASSFVLMGLNYEQYF.

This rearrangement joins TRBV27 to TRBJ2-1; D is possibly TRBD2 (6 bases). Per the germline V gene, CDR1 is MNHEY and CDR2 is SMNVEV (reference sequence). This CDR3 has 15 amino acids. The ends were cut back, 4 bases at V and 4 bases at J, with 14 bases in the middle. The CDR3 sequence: CASSWVGSGYNEQFF. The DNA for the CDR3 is TGTGCCAGCAGTTGGGTCGGGAGTGGGTACAATGAGCAGTTCTTC.

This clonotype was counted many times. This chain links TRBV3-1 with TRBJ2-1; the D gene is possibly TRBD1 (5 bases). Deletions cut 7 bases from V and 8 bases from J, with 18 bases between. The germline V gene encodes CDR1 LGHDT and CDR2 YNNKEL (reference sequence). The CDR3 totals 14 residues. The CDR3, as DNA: TGTGCCAGCACCCAGGGTCTCCGCCTTGATGAGCAGTTCTTC. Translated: CASTQGLRLDEQFF.

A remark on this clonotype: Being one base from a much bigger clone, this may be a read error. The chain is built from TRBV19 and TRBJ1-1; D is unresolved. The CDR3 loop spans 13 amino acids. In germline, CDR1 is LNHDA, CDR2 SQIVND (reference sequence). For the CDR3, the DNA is TGTGCCAGTAGTATAGGAGGGAACACTGAAGCTCTCTTT. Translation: CASSIGGNTEALF.

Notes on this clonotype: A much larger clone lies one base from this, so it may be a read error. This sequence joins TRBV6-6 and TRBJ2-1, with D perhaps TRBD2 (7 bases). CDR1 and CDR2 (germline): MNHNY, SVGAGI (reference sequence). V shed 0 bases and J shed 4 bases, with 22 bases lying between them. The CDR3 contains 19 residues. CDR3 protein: CASSYSLGGRWGQYNEQFF. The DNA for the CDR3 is TGTGCCAGCAGTTACTCGTTGGGGGGGAGGTGGGGGCAGTACAATGAGCAGTTCTTC.

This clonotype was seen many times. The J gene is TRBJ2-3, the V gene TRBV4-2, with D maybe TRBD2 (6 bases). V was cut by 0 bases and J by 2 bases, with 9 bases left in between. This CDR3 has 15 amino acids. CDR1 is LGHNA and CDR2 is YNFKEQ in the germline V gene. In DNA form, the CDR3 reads TGTGCCAGCAGCCAAGACGGGGGTCCCACAGATACGCAGTATTTT. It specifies CASSQDGGPTDTQYF.

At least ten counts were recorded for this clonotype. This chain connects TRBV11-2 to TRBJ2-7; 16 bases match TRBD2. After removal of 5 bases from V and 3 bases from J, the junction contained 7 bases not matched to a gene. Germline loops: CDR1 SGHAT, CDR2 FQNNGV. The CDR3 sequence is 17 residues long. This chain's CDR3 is CASSLLGTSGRGYEQYF. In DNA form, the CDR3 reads TGTGCCAGCAGCCTACTCGGGACTAGCGGGAGGGGCTACGAGCAGTACTTC.

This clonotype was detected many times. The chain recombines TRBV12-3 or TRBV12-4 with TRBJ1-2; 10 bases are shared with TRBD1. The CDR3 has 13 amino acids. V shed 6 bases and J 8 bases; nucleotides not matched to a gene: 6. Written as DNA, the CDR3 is TGTGCCAGCAGGTCCGGGACAGGGGTCGGCTACACCTTC. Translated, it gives CASRSGTGVGYTF.